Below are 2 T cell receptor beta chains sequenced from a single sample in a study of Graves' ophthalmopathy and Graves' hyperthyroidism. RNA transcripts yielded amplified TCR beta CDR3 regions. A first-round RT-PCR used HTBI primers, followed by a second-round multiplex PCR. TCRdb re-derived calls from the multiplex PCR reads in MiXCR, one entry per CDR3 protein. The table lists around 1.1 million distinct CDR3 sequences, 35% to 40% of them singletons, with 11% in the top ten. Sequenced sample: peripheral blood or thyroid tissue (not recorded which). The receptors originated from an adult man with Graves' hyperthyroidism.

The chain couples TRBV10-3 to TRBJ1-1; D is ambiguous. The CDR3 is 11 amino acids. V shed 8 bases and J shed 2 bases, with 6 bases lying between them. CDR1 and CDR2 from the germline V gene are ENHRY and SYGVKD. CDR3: CAILANTEAFF. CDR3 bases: TGTGCCATCTTGGCCAACACTGAAGCTTTCTTT.

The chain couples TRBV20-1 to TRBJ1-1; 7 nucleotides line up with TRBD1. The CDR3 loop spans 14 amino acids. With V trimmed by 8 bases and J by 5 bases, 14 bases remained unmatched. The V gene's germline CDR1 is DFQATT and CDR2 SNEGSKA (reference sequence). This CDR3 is CSLASHRGRTEAFF. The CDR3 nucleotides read TGCAGTCTAGCGTCCCACAGGGGAAGAACTGAAGCTTTCTTT.